One sample yielded the 5 T cell receptor beta chains listed below, sequenced in a study of blood T cell repertoires in COVID-19. The data were produced by immunoSEQ multiplex PCR, yet TCRdb's version contains in-frame clones alone and is incomplete. The data contain around 97,000 clones, roughly 84% of them seen just once; the ten biggest clones take up 6.2%. Sample: peripheral blood. These receptor sequences come from a human donor in a cohort sampled during active COVID-19.

This clone occurred a few times. J is TRBJ2-5 and V is TRBV7-9, with a weak D call TRBD2 (7 bases). The CDR3 runs 15 residues. Germline loops: CDR1 SEHNR, CDR2 FQNEAQ (reference sequence). V lost 0 bases and J lost 6, with 14 bases in between. CDR3 coding DNA: TGTGCCAGCAGCTTAGCGACGGGCGGGGGCAAGACCCAGTACTTC. It specifies CASSLATGGGKTQYF. The whole variable domain, filled in from reference TRBV7-9 and TRBJ2-5, reads DTGVSQNPRHKITKRGQNVTFRCDPISEHNRLYWYRQTLGQGPEFLTYFQNEAQLEKSRLLSDRFSAERPKGSFSTLEIQRTEQGDSAMYLCASSLATGGGKTQYFGPGTRLLVL.

The chain combines TRBV10-3 with TRBJ2-5, with TRBD2 as a possible D gene (5 bases). V lost 0 bases and J lost 2, with 22 bases in between. Germline CDR1 and CDR2: ENHRY and SYGVKD. There are 19 residues in the CDR3. The CDR3: CAISESSSLVSTPQETQYF. DNA for the CDR3: TGTGCCATCAGTGAGTCGTCTAGCCTGGTTTCAACTCCACAAGAGACCCAGTACTTC.

This clone was detected a few times. V and J are TRBV13 and TRBJ2-5, with 9 bases fitting TRBD2. The CDR3 has 16 residues. Germline-derived CDR1 and CDR2 are PRHDT and FYEKMQ (reference sequence). V was clipped by 4 bases and J by 2 bases; unmatched bases: 8. The CDR3 loop is CASSSAGLAKQETQYF. The DNA for the CDR3 is TGTGCCAGCAGCTCCGCTGGACTAGCGAAGCAAGAGACCCAGTACTTC. The full variable domain, rest sourced from reference TRBV13 and TRBJ2-5, is AAGVIQSPRHLIKEKRETATLKCYPIPRHDTVYWYQQGPGQDPQFLISFYEKMQSDKGSIPDRFSAQQFSDYHSELNMSSLELGDSALYFCASSSAGLAKQETQYFGPGTRLLVL.

The V call is TRBV5-3, the J call TRBJ2-1; 11 positions agree with TRBD2. TRBV5-3 is reported as an ORF; its role is uncertain. V shed 5 bases and J 6 bases; nucleotides not matched to a gene: 16. This CDR3 has 18 amino acids. Written as DNA, the CDR3 is TGTGCCAGAAGATCCTCCGTGGATAGCGGGGGGGCCGGCAATGAGCAGTTCTTC. Residues: CARRSSVDSGGAGNEQFF.

V usage is TRBV12-5 and J usage is TRBJ2-2; D might be TRBD2 (5 bases). This CDR3 is 17 amino acids long. CDR1 LGHNT and CDR2 FRNRAP come from the germline V gene. The V end was cut by 4 bases, the J end by 6 bases, with 21 bases between. CDR3 sequence reads: CASGSRDKADSAGELFF. As DNA, the CDR3 is TGTGCTAGTGGTTCGAGGGATAAGGCTGATAGTGCCGGGGAGCTGTTTTTT.